A selection of T cell receptor beta chains follows, all from one sample in a study of STAT5B mutations in CD4+ large granular lymphocyte leukemia. Assay: immunoSEQ multiplex PCR; the TCRdb copy retains only in-frame clones and omits some. The table includes tens of thousands of clones, approximately 84% detected once. Source material: CD4+ T cells from blood buffy coats. All receptors derive from a human donor in good health. Each CDR3 is given with its conserved first and last residue. Fields, in order: clone size, V gene, J gene, D gene, CDR3 DNA, CDR3 protein. A D gene is named only where the DNA matches it firmly. Clone size is shown for a subset of rows, as once, few, many or a class of expanded clone.

>-|TRBV12-5|TRBJ2-1|TRBD2
TGTGCTAGTGGCCCCTCCAGCGGGAGGGTGAAGGATGAGCAGTTCTTC
CASGPSSGRVKDEQFF
>-|TRBV11-2|TRBJ1-1|-
TGTGCCAGCAGCTTTAACAGGGACACTGAAGCTTTCTTT
CASSFNRDTEAFF
>-|TRBV4-3|TRBJ1-2|-
TGCGCCAGCAGCCAAGATGGCAGGGGTGGGTATGGCTACACCTTC
CASSQDGRGGYGYTF
>once|TRBV19|TRBJ2-1|-
TGTGCCAGTAGGGCGCGGCTGAACTCCTACAATGAGCAGTTCTTC
CASRARLNSYNEQFF
>-|TRBV5-1|TRBJ1-1|TRBD1
TGCGCCAGCAACCAGGGGGCGCGGAACACTGAAGCTTTCTTT
CASNQGARNTEAFF
>-|TRBV7-9|TRBJ2-1|-
TGTGCCAGCAGCTTAGGCTCGGCATACAATGAGCAGTTCTTC
CASSLGSAYNEQFF
>-|TRBV30|TRBJ1-3|TRBD1
TGTGCCTGGGAGGGACAGAGCTCTGGAAACACCATATATTTT
CAWEGQSSGNTIYF
>-|TRBV5-6|TRBJ2-2|TRBD1
TGTGCCAGCAGCGCGACAGGGGTGGACACCGGGGAGCTGTTTTTT
CASSATGVDTGELFF
>-|TRBV12-5|TRBJ2-1|-
TGTGCTAGTGGACTAGGACAGCCCTACAATGAGCAGTTCTTC
CASGLGQPYNEQFF
>-|TRBV10-3|TRBJ1-1|TRBD1
TGTGCCATCAGTGCTCGGACAGGGGGCGACACTGAAGCTTTCTTT
CAISARTGGDTEAFF
>-|TRBV6-1|TRBJ2-2|-
TGTGCCAGCAGCGCAACAGTCCCGAGCACCGGGGAGCTGTTTTTT
CASSATVPSTGELFF
>-|TRBV19|TRBJ1-1|TRBD1
TGTGCCAGTAGGACAGGGGGCATGAACACTGAAGCTTTCTTT
CASRTGGMNTEAFF
>-|TRBV2|TRBJ2-1|TRBD2
TGTGCCAGCAGTGAGATCGGTAGCGGGGCCTACAATGAGCAGTTCTTC
CASSEIGSGAYNEQFF
>-|TRBV18|TRBJ2-3|-
TGTGCCAGCTCACCGGCTGAAGATACGCAGTATTTT
CASSPAEDTQYF
>few|TRBV5-6|TRBJ2-7|TRBD1
TGTGCCAGCAGCATGGGACAGGACGAGCAGTACTTC
CASSMGQDEQYF
>-|TRBV9|TRBJ1-1|-
TGTGCCAGCAGCGTAGTAGATCCTGGCACTGAAGCTTTCTTT
CASSVVDPGTEAFF
>-|TRBV28|TRBJ2-1|-
TGTGCCAGCAAGGCCCCGACCTACAATGAGCAGTTCTTC
CASKAPTYNEQFF
>-|TRBV6-5|TRBJ1-6|-
TGTGCCAGCAGTACCCGGACAAAGAATTCACCCCTCCACTTT
CASSTRTKNSPLHF
>-|TRBV4-2|TRBJ1-1|-
TGTGCCAGCAGCCAAGCAGGCGCCGTTACTCCCCCGGTTGAAGCTTTCTTT
CASSQAGAVTPPVEAFF
>-|TRBV12-5|TRBJ1-2|-
TGTGCTAGTGGTTTGGTAGTGGGCAGCTCCTATGGCTACACCTTC
CASGLVVGSSYGYTF
>-|TRBV19|TRBJ1-2|TRBD1
TGTGCCAGTAGTATTGCCAGGGACAGCGGTGGCTACACCTTC
CASSIARDSGGYTF
>-|TRBV19|TRBJ2-5|-
TGTGCCAGTACTCCTTCTCCCGGGACTCAGAGGGAGACCCAGTACTTC
CASTPSPGTQRETQYF
>-|TRBV18|TRBJ2-5|-
TGTGCCAGCTCACCACAGGTTGACGAGACCCAGTACTTC
CASSPQVDETQYF
>-|TRBV6-1|TRBJ1-1|-
TGTGCCAGCAGTGACCTTATTAACACTGAAGCTTTCTTT
CASSDLINTEAFF
>-|TRBV7-9|TRBJ1-1|-
TGTGCCAGCAGCTCTCAAGGGGACACTGAAGCTTTCTTT
CASSSQGDTEAFF
>-|TRBV11-1|TRBJ2-1|TRBD1
TGTGCCAGCAGCTACACCGGGACAGGGGTTTTCAATGAGCAGTTCTTC
CASSYTGTGVFNEQFF
>-|TRBV19|TRBJ1-2|-
TGTGCCAGTAGTATAGGAGCGACAGATTCCTATGGCTACACCTTC
CASSIGATDSYGYTF
>-|TRBV5-1|TRBJ2-1|-
TGCGCCAGCAGCTTGGGTCAGCTCAATGAGCAGTTCTTC
CASSLGQLNEQFF
>-|TRBV5-8|TRBJ1-3|-
TGTGCCAGCAGCTTGGAGCCGCTGGGAAACACCATATATTTT
CASSLEPLGNTIYF
>-|TRBV10-1|TRBJ1-1|-
TGCGCCAGCAGTGCACAACTCCACCTTGGGACTGAAGCTTTCTTT
CASSAQLHLGTEAFF
>-|TRBV11-3|TRBJ1-5|-
TGTGCCAGCAGCGGATACTGGGGGCCCCAGCATTTT
CASSGYWGPQHF
>-|TRBV6-6|TRBJ1-2|-
TGTGCCAGCAGGATCAATTCGGCGGTAAACTATGGCTACACCTTC
CASRINSAVNYGYTF
>-|TRBV5-6|TRBJ1-5|-
TGTGCCAGCAGCTCGGGGGTGGGCAGGTTTGGTGGCAATCAGCCCCAGCATTTT
CASSSGVGRFGGNQPQHF
>-|TRBV6-5|TRBJ1-4|TRBD1
TGTGCCAGCAGTTACTCACTGGACAGGGATGAAAAACTGTTTTTT
CASSYSLDRDEKLFF
>once|TRBV6-1|TRBJ2-1|-
TGTGCCAGCAGTGAAGTTCCACAGGGAATGTCGAACCTCCAGTTCTTC
CASSEVPQGMSNLQFF
>-|TRBV28|TRBJ2-2|-
TGTGCCACGTCGAAGGTGAACACCGGGGAGCTGTTTTTT
CATSKVNTGELFF
>-|TRBV18|TRBJ1-5|-
TGTGCCAGCTCACCAGGGGATAGCAATCAGCCCCAGCATTTT
CASSPGDSNQPQHF
>-|TRBV9|TRBJ1-2|-
TGTGCCAGCAGCGCCCGGGGCAGCTCCAACTATGGCTACACCTTC
CASSARGSSNYGYTF
>-|TRBV7-2|TRBJ2-2|-
TGTGCCAGCAGCTTAGAGGGTGTCACCGGGGAGCTGTTTTTT
CASSLEGVTGELFF
>-|TRBV18|TRBJ1-1|-
TGTGCCAGCTCACGGTTAGGGGACATAATCACTGAAGCTTTCTTT
CASSRLGDIITEAFF
>-|TRBV19|TRBJ1-6|-
TGTGCCAGTAGTACAGGTGCCTATAATTCACCCCTCCACTTT
CASSTGAYNSPLHF
>-|TRBV5-6|TRBJ1-2|-
TGTGCCAGCGGTAGCTTAGGCGCTAACTATGGCTACACCTTC
CASGSLGANYGYTF
>-|TRBV10-1|TRBJ2-1|TRBD1
TGCGCCAGCAGTTCTGGTAGGGGGCCCCAGGAGGAGCAGTTCTTC
CASSSGRGPQEEQFF
>once|TRBV6-1|TRBJ1-5|TRBD1
TGTGCCAGCAGTGCCGGGACAGGGTCCCAGCCCCAGCATTTT
CASSAGTGSQPQHF
>few|TRBV9|TRBJ1-6|TRBD1
TGTGCCAGCAGCGTAGACGGGGGACAGGGAAACTCACCCCTCCACTTT
CASSVDGGQGNSPLHF
>-|TRBV21-1|TRBJ1-3|-
TGTGCCAGCAGCCTCTCACGATGGTTTAGAAACACCATATATTTT
CASSLSRWFRNTIYF
>-|TRBV21-1|TRBJ1-5|-
TGTGCCAGCAGCAATCGAGACAGGGGGGCTCCATTTCAGCCCCAGCATTTT
CASSNRDRGAPFQPQHF
>-|TRBV6-5|TRBJ1-1|TRBD1
TGTGCCAGCAGTCCCCTCGGGACAGCTAACACTGAAGCTTTCTTT
CASSPLGTANTEAFF
>-|TRBV6-5|TRBJ1-2|-
TGTGCCAGCAGTACGACAGGAGCCAGGAATGGCTACACCTTC
CASSTTGARNGYTF
>once|TRBV7-2|TRBJ2-7|TRBD1
TGTGCCAGCAGACCGTACACAGGGGGCGAGCAGTACTTC
CASRPYTGGEQYF
>-|TRBV30|TRBJ1-3|-
TGTGCCTGGAGTCCCCACGGAGGAAACACCATATATTTT
CAWSPHGGNTIYF
>once|TRBV5-5|TRBJ2-3|-
TGTGCCAGCAGCTTGGTCCGCACAGATACGCAGTATTTT
CASSLVRTDTQYF
>-|TRBV5-4|TRBJ1-2|TRBD1
TGTGCCAGCAGCTGGGGACAGGAACATGGCTACACCTTC
CASSWGQEHGYTF
>-|TRBV7-9|TRBJ2-1|TRBD2
TGTGCCAGCAGCTTAGTGGGACTAGCGGGGAGGCGCTCCTACAATGAGCAGTTCTTC
CASSLVGLAGRRSYNEQFF
>-|TRBV5-1|TRBJ2-6|-
TGCGCCAGCAGCTCTGGCCCGACGCTCGGGGCCAACGTCCTGACTTTC
CASSSGPTLGANVLTF